This TCR beta chain was retrieved from a study of blood T cells in healthy people across ages. Notes on this clonotype: Its antigen is unknown. This clone may be a read error of a much larger clone one base away.

With a J-beta primer mix and a sample-barcoded 5' primer, a second PCR ran roughly 6 to 11 cycles. TCRdb redid the calling of the 5' RACE reads with MiXCR, one entry per CDR3 protein. Found here are 650,000 to 800,000 distinct CDR3 sequences, around 50% of them singletons; the top ten hold 13%. Study results and caveats: Age brought a roughly linear fall in TCR beta diversity measured per million T cells.

The sample consisted of blood. The clonotype originates from a woman older than 75 in good health.

CDR3 protein: CASSHEVEGNYGYTF. The CDR3 nucleotides read TGTGCCAGCAGCCATGAAGTTGAGGGTAACTATGGCTACACCTTC. The rearrangement uses TRBV4-2 and TRBJ1-2; D not certain. CDR3 length equals 15 residues. Germline V CDR1 and CDR2: LGHNA, YNFKEQ. The germline V and J ends were trimmed by 3 bases and 1 base, with 12 bases remaining between them.